A single sample gave rise to the 24 T cell receptor beta chains below, sequenced in a study of blood T cell repertoires in COVID-19. Libraries were prepared by immunoSEQ multiplex PCR; TCRdb keeps only in-frame clonotypes and omits some of them. Of approximately 75,000 clones detected, approximately 90% appear once; the ten largest clones hold about 0.5%. Material: peripheral blood. The receptors come from a man in his fifties or sixties with acute or convalescent COVID-19.

The chain uses TRBV7-6 and TRBJ2-1; 7 bases fit TRBD2. The CDR3 runs to 16 residues. Germline CDR1 SGHVS, CDR2 FNYEAQ. After removal of 10 bases from V and 0 bases from J, the junction contained 12 bases not matched to a gene. CDR3 residues: CATGFTSGDSYNEQFF. Written as DNA, the CDR3 is TGTGCCACTGGTTTCACAAGCGGGGACTCCTACAATGAGCAGTTCTTC.

The chain couples TRBV7-9 to TRBJ2-7; no clear D gene. The CDR3 loop spans 15 amino acids. The germline V and J ends were trimmed by 3 bases and 0 bases, with 12 bases remaining between them. The germline V gene encodes CDR1 SEHNR and CDR2 FQNEAQ (reference sequence). The CDR3 here is CASSFSGSNSYEQYF. The DNA for the CDR3 is TGTGCCAGCAGCTTCAGTGGCAGTAACTCCTACGAGCAGTACTTC.

The J gene is TRBJ1-6, the V gene TRBV5-1, with a possible D match to TRBD1 (5 bases). This CDR3 spans 15 amino acids. V lost 1 base and J 8 bases, leaving 13 bases between the germline ends. The germline CDR1 and CDR2 sequences are SGHRS and YFSETQ. The CDR3 DNA sequence: TGCGCCAGCAGCTTGCGGGGGGACTGGGATTCACCCCTCCACTTT. It specifies CASSLRGDWDSPLHF.

The chain is built from TRBV28 and TRBJ2-1; a weak D match, TRBD2 (7 bases). Germline lookup yields CDR1 MDHEN and CDR2 SYDVKM. The CDR3 length is 14 residues. The germline V and J ends were trimmed by 11 bases and 4 bases, with 18 bases remaining between them. The CDR3 sequence is CAASGGGGYNEQFF. Written as DNA, the CDR3 is TGTGCCGCAAGTGGAGGGGGAGGGTACAATGAGCAGTTCTTC.

The chain joins TRBV25-1 to TRBJ2-7; D is possibly TRBD2 (6 bases). This CDR3 contains 14 residues. V lost 8 bases, J lost 0 bases, and 14 bases lay in between. Germline values: CDR1 MGHDK, CDR2 SYGVNS. In nucleotides, the CDR3 is TGTGCCAGCTCGGGAGAGTTGAGCTCCTACGAGCAGTACTTC. Amino acids: CASSGELSSYEQYF.

V is TRBV6-5 and J is TRBJ1-2; D remains unclear. CDR1 MNHEY and CDR2 SVGAGI come from the germline V gene. This CDR3 has 13 residues. The V and J ends lost 5 bases and 8 bases respectively, with 15 bases between them. The CDR3 region has the DNA TGTGCCAGCAGTCCGTTACAATTTGGCGGCTACACCTTC. This codes for CASSPLQFGGYTF.

The gene calls are TRBV27 and TRBJ1-1, with 7 bases lining up with TRBD1. V shed 5 bases, J shed 0 bases, and the junction held 3 bases outside the gene matches. Germline CDR1 MNHEY, CDR2 SMNVEV (reference sequence). The CDR3 runs to 14 residues. As DNA, the CDR3 is TGTGCCAGCAGTAAACAGGGGTTGAACACTGAAGCTTTCTTT. It is translated as CASSKQGLNTEAFF.

The chain links TRBV19 to TRBJ1-1; 7 positions match TRBD1. The length of the CDR3 is 13 residues. Germline CDR1 is LNHDA and CDR2 is SQIVND (reference sequence). With V trimmed by 4 bases and J by 5 bases, 4 bases remained unmatched. The CDR3 DNA reads TGTGCCAGTAGTACTACAGGGGATACTGAAGCTTTCTTT. Its translation: CASSTTGDTEAFF.

The sample holds one count of this clone. The chain links TRBV14 to TRBJ1-1, with D tentatively TRBD1 (5 bases). Trimming pared 1 base from V and 4 bases from J, leaving 7 bases between. Germline loops: CDR1 SGHDN, CDR2 FVKESK. This CDR3 is built from 13 residues. CDR3 nucleotide sequence: TGTGCCAGCAGCCAAGTCAGGGCCACTGAAGCTTTCTTT. Encoded protein: CASSQVRATEAFF.

The gene calls are TRBV14 and TRBJ1-4; TRBD1 matches 9 bases. Germline CDR1 SGHDN, CDR2 FVKESK. Unmatched junction bases numbered 8, after V lost 2 bases and J lost 10 bases. CDR3 length: 15 amino acids. The chain's CDR3 is CASSQTTGGYGKLFF. In DNA, the CDR3 is TGTGCCAGCAGCCAAACGACAGGGGGTTACGGAAAACTGTTTTTT.

This clone was counted only a few times. This chain links TRBV30 with TRBJ1-5; D is uncertain. The V end lost 2 bases, the J end lost 2 bases, and 10 bases lay between the germline ends. The CDR3 runs 14 residues. The germline V gene has CDR1 GTSNPN and CDR2 SVGIG (reference sequence). DNA of the CDR3: TGTGCCTGGAGTAACTCCGGGGGCAATCAGCCCCAGCATTTT. As protein: CAWSNSGGNQPQHF.

This clone was observed a single time. The V call is TRBV18, the J call TRBJ2-7; the match to TRBD2 covers 13 bases. CDR3 length equals 14 residues. Germline CDR1 KGHSH, CDR2 LQKENI. V was pared by 3 bases and J by 5 bases, with 1 base of the junction left unmatched. CDR3 protein: CASSPGLAGNEQYF. The CDR3 DNA is TGTGCCAGCTCACCGGGACTAGCGGGAAACGAGCAGTACTTC.

The CDR3 sequence is CASSSAGGASYGYTF. CDR3 nucleotides: TGTGCCAGCAGCTCCGCGGGGGGCGCTTCCTACGGCTACACCTTC. The chain joins TRBV7-8 to TRBJ1-2, with D possibly being TRBD1 (6 bases). Trimming left V 4 bases short and J 8 bases short, with 20 bases between. Germline V lookup: CDR1 SGHVS, CDR2 FQNEAQ. The CDR3 runs 15 residues.

This chain uses TRBV30 with TRBJ2-1; TRBD2 matches 11 bases. Germline CDR1 is GTSNPN and CDR2 is SVGIG (reference sequence). Trimming took 1 base from V and 5 from J; bases not matched to a gene: 7. The CDR3 consists of 16 residues. CDR3 DNA: TGTGCCTGGAGTGGACTAGCGGGGAATCTCAACAATGAGCAGTTCTTC. Protein: CAWSGLAGNLNNEQFF. The whole variable domain, filled in from reference TRBV30 and TRBJ2-1, reads SQTIHQWPATLVQPVGSPLSLECTVEGTSNPNLYWYRQAAGRGLQLLFYSVGIGQISSEVPQNLSASRPQDRQFILSSKKLLLSDSGFYLCAWSGLAGNLNNEQFFGPGTRLTVL.

This sequence joins TRBV3-1 (or the pseudogene TRBV3-2) and TRBJ1-6; D may be TRBD1 (5 bases). V was cut by 5 bases and J by 11 bases, with 16 bases left in between. The CDR3 runs 14 residues. Germline loops: CDR1 LGHDT, CDR2 YNNKEL (reference sequence). This CDR3 reads CASSSAPQGTPLHF. For the CDR3, the DNA is TGTGCCAGCAGCTCCGCCCCCCAGGGTACACCCCTCCACTTT.

This chain connects TRBV5-1 to TRBJ2-7; 8 bases are shared with TRBD1. The CDR3 loop spans 13 amino acids. From germline, CDR1 is SGHRS and CDR2 YFSETQ. V trimming: 4 bases; J trimming: 9 bases; junction bases outside the gene matches: 9. CDR3 DNA: TGCGCCAGCAGCGTTGGACAGGGAGGTCCGCAGTACTTC. It is translated as CASSVGQGGPQYF.

CDR3 loop: CASSLEQSGGNTIYF. CDR3 in DNA: TGCGCCAGCAGCTTGGAACAGTCTGGTGGAAACACCATATATTTT. The rearrangement links TRBV5-1 to TRBJ1-3; D remains ambiguous. CDR3 size: 15 residues. Looked up from germline, CDR1 is SGHRS and CDR2 is YFSETQ. The V end was cut by 0 bases, the J end by 3 bases, with 10 bases between.

CDR3 region: CASSDPWGGPNTEAFF. The CDR3 nucleotides are TGTGCCAGCAGTGACCCTTGGGGGGGACCGAACACTGAAGCTTTCTTT. This chain connects TRBV6-1 to TRBJ1-1, with TRBD1 as a possible D gene (5 bases). V lost 3 bases to trimming and J lost 1 base, with 15 bases between them. Germline-derived CDR1 and CDR2 are MNHNS and SASEGT. The CDR3 contains 16 residues.

Concerning this clone itself: Germline and junction disagree at one end, which may indicate a read error. This chain uses TRBV2 with TRBJ2-1; 9 positions agree with TRBD2. CDR3 size: 16 residues. The germline V gene encodes CDR1 SNHLY and CDR2 FYNNEI. In nucleotides, the CDR3 is TGTGCGAGCAGGAACCTCGGCGGGAGGGCCTCAAATGAGCAGTTCTTC. Protein sequence: CASRNLGGRASNEQFF.

The chain recombines TRBV19 with TRBJ1-5; 10 positions match TRBD1. The CDR3 runs 15 residues. V gave up 5 bases and J gave up 4 bases; unmatched junction bases: 5. Germline-derived CDR1 and CDR2 are LNHDA and SQIVND (reference sequence). The CDR3 loop reads CASSLRDRGNQPQHF. CDR3 bases: TGTGCCAGTAGTCTCCGGGACAGGGGAAATCAGCCCCAGCATTTT.

CDR3 region: CASSPRDITYEQYF. As DNA, the CDR3 is TGTGCCAGCAGTCCCCGGGACATAACCTACGAGCAGTACTTC. The chain combines TRBV2 with TRBJ2-7; weak D call: TRBD1 (6 bases). Germline CDR1 and CDR2: SNHLY and FYNNEI. V was trimmed by 5 bases and J by 2 bases, leaving 13 bases between them. CDR3 length: 14 amino acids.

The chain carries TRBV18 and TRBJ1-2; TRBD1 aligns across 9 bases. The trim removed 3 bases at V and 4 bases at J, leaving 9 bases unmatched. The CDR3 has 16 residues. Looked up from germline, CDR1 is KGHSH and CDR2 is LQKENI. CDR3 DNA: TGTGCCAGCTCACCCACAGGGACAGGGAACGGCTATGGCTACACCTTC. As protein: CASSPTGTGNGYGYTF.

The chain joins TRBV7-3 to TRBJ2-1; 11 bases align to TRBD2. This CDR3 comprises 15 residues. Germline trimming cut 5 bases from V and 10 bases from J; bases unmatched to any gene: 10. Germline assignment: CDR1 SGHTA and CDR2 FQGTGA. The CDR3 is CASSETLAGGREQFF. The CDR3 region has the DNA TGTGCCAGCAGCGAAACATTAGCGGGGGGGCGCGAGCAGTTCTTC.

This chain joins TRBV24-1 and TRBJ1-2; D might be TRBD1 (5 bases). The germline V gene has CDR1 KGHDR and CDR2 SFDVKD. V lost 5 bases and J 8 bases, leaving 17 bases between the germline ends. The CDR3 covers 14 residues. CDR3 DNA sequence: TGTGCCACCAGTGGAACAGGAGTATTGGGCGGCTACACCTTC. Protein: CATSGTGVLGGYTF.